The sequence of this TCR beta chain was determined in a study of shared clonotypes between healthy human individuals. Background on the study: CD4 naive cells filled three plates per donor, CD4 memory three, CD8 naive two and CD8 memory one. Study-level findings and limits: The small donor group covered limited genetic and exposure diversity. Non-shared clonotypes had lower generation probabilities than clonotypes shared by all four sorted-subset donors.

Naive CD8 cells, CD45RO-negative and positively selected for CCR7, excluded terminally differentiated effector memory CD45RA+ cells. Profiling relied on immunoSEQ multiplex PCR, and the TCRdb table lists in-frame clones only, not all of them. The sample carries 600,000 or so clones, roughly 98% recorded once. Comment on this clone: Its target is not known.

The source of this sequence is a man aged 25 to 40 in good health. The sample comprised naive CD8+ T cells sorted from blood.

In DNA, the CDR3 is TGTGCCAGCAGTCTTAACAGGGGGCGCGGGGAGACCCAGTACTTC. It codes for CASSLNRGRGETQYF. The chain is built from TRBV6-1 and TRBJ2-5, with 9 nucleotides matching TRBD1. The trim removed 5 bases at V and 5 bases at J, leaving 9 bases unmatched. This CDR3 has 15 residues. Germline CDR1 MNHNS, CDR2 SASEGT.